The next 10 T cell receptor beta chains were all read from a single sample in a study of control samples from healthy donors and cancer patients. Sequencing used immunoSEQ multiplex PCR; TCRdb keeps in-frame clones, though not all of them. The sample contains more than 65,000 clones, about 83% of which appear only once. The sample consisted of blood. All receptors come from a man aged 55 to 69 in good health.

The chain employs TRBV6-5 and TRBJ2-7, with TRBD1 as a possible D gene (6 bases). Trimming left V 2 bases short and J 3 bases short, with 8 bases between. Per germline, CDR1 MNHEY and CDR2 SVGAGI. The CDR3 extends over 13 amino acids. This CDR3 is CASSYLQGYEQYF. Here the CDR3 DNA reads TGTGCCAGCAGTTACCTACAGGGCTACGAGCAGTACTTC.

The chain combines TRBV7-2 with TRBJ2-5; the D is unclear. The CDR3 is made up of 14 amino acids. V was trimmed by 0 bases and J by 1 base, leaving 6 bases between them. Germline assignment: CDR1 SGHTA and CDR2 FQGNSA. CDR3: CASSLARTQETQYF. DNA of the CDR3: TGTGCCAGCAGCTTAGCGCGAACCCAAGAGACCCAGTACTTC.

This clone was observed a few times. The chain employs TRBV9 and TRBJ2-2; D gene unclear. CDR1 is SGDLS, CDR2 YYNGEE, per germline. The CDR3 contains 13 residues. The V end was cut by 3 bases, the J end by 2 bases, with 5 bases between. CDR3: CASSAYNTGELFF. The DNA for the CDR3 is TGTGCCAGCAGCGCGTACAACACCGGGGAGCTGTTTTTT.

The CDR3 reads CASSYTGAGELFF. The CDR3 region has the DNA TGTGCCAGCAGCTACACAGGGGCCGGGGAGCTGTTTTTT. This rearrangement joins TRBV7-2 to TRBJ2-2, with 7 bases matching TRBD1. Per germline, CDR1 SGHTA and CDR2 FQGNSA. With 4 bases clipped from V and 6 bases from J, the junction kept 2 bases outside the gene matches. CDR3 length equals 13 residues.

The chain links TRBV9 to TRBJ1-1; 12 bases agree with TRBD1. Trimming cost V 4 bases and J 3 bases; bases outside gene matches: 19. The CDR3 loop spans 20 amino acids. Germline CDR1 SGDLS, CDR2 YYNGEE. The CDR3 DNA is TGTGCCAGCAGCTCCCCTTCTCGCCCGGGACAGGGGGCTCGGTACACTGAAGCTTTCTTT. Its translation is CASSSPSRPGQGARYTEAFF.

Only a few counts were recorded for this clone. The chain carries TRBV2 and TRBJ1-1, with D tentatively TRBD1 (5 bases). The germline CDR1 and CDR2 sequences are SNHLY and FYNNEI. The V and J ends lost 3 bases and 3 bases respectively, with 11 bases between them. The CDR3 loop spans 14 amino acids. DNA of the CDR3: TGTGCCAGCAGTGACGACGGGGGAGACACTGAAGCTTTCTTT. Translating gives CASSDDGGDTEAFF. The full variable domain, in which reference TRBV2 and TRBJ1-1 provide the parts outside the CDR3, is EPEVTQTPSHQVTQMGQEVILRCVPISNHLYFYWYRQILGQKVEFLVSFYNNEISEKSEIFDDQFSVERPDGSNFTLKIRSTKLEDSAMYFCASSDDGGDTEAFFGQGTRLTVV.

The chain has TRBV18 and TRBJ1-4; D is uncertain. Germline CDR1 reads KGHSH; CDR2 reads LQKENI. Trimming left V 2 bases short and J 0 bases short, with 7 bases between. This CDR3 is built from 15 residues. Here the CDR3 DNA reads TGTGCCAGCTCACCAGCTCCGCCAACTAATGAAAAACTGTTTTTT. Translated, it gives CASSPAPPTNEKLFF.

The chain is built from TRBV11-3 and TRBJ2-1; D ambiguous. Germline-derived CDR1 and CDR2 are SGHNT and YENEEA. There are 15 residues in the CDR3. Trimming removed 0 bases from V and 0 bases from J, with 6 bases in between. In DNA form, the CDR3 reads TGTGCCAGCAGCTTAGAATCTAGCTCCTACAATGAGCAGTTCTTC. This codes for CASSLESSSYNEQFF.

The genes are TRBV6-2 or TRBV6-3 and TRBJ2-1; D gene unclear. Germline V gene data show CDR1 as MNHEY and CDR2 as SVGEGT. Trimming pared 6 bases from V and 7 bases from J, leaving 13 bases between. CDR3 length: 13 amino acids. The CDR3 loop is CASSTWDVNEQFF. CDR3 DNA sequence: TGTGCCAGCAGCACTTGGGATGTGAATGAGCAGTTCTTC.

This clone has a single count. The chain employs TRBV27 and TRBJ2-2; D not certain. The CDR3 is made up of 17 amino acids. V lost 2 bases, J lost 2 bases, and 15 bases lay in between. The germline gives CDR1 MNHEY, CDR2 SMNVEV (reference sequence). Written as DNA, the CDR3 is TGTGCCAGCAGTTTAATGGCTAGGAGACTTAACACCGGGGAGCTGTTTTTT. It codes for CASSLMARRLNTGELFF.